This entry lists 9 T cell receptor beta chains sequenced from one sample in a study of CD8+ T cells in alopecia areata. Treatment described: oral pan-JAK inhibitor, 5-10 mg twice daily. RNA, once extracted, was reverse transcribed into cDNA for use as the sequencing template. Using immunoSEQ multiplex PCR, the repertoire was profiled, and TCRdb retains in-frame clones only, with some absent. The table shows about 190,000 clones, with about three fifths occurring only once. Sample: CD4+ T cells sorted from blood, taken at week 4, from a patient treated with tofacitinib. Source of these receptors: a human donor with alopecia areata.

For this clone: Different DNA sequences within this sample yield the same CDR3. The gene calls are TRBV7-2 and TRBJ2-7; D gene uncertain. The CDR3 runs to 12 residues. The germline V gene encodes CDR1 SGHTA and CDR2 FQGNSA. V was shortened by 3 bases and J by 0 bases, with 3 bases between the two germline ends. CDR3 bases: TGTGCCAGCAGCTTCAGCTCCTACGAGCAGTACTTC. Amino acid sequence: CASSFSSYEQYF. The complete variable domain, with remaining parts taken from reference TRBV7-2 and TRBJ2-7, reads GAGVSQSPSNKVTEKGKDVELRCDPISGHTALYWYRQSLGQGLEFLIYFQGNSAPDKSGLPSDRFSAERTGGSVSTLTIQRTQQEDSAVYLCASSFSSYEQYFGPGTRLTVT.

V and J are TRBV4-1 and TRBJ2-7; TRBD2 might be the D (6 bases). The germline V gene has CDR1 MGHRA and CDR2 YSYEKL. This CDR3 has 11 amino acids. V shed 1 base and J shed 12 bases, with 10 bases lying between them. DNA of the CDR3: TGCGCCAGCAGCCAAGGGAGGGCAAGGTACTTC. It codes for CASSQGRARYF.

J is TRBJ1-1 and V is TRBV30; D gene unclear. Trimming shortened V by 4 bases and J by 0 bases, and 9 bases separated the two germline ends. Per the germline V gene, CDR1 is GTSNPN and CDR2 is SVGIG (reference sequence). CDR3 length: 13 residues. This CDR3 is CAWKLTLNTEAFF. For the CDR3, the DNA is TGTGCCTGGAAGTTAACCTTGAACACTGAAGCTTTCTTT.

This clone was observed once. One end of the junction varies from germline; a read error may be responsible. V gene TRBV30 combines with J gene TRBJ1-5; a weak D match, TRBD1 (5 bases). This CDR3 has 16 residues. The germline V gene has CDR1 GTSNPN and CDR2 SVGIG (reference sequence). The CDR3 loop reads CAWSAGQRVGNQPQHF. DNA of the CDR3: TGTGCCTGGAGTGCGGGGCAGCGAGTGGGCAACCAGCCCCAGCATTTT.

Here the CDR3 DNA reads TGTGCCAGCAGCCCCCGGACAGCGGGGCTCTTGGGGGCCAACGTCCTGACTTTC. Translating it yields CASSPRTAGLLGANVLTF. V and J are TRBV11-2 and TRBJ2-6; D may be TRBD2 (7 bases). Per germline, CDR1 SGHAT and CDR2 FQNNGV. Trimming pared 5 bases from V and 4 bases from J, leaving 21 bases between. The CDR3 consists of 18 residues.

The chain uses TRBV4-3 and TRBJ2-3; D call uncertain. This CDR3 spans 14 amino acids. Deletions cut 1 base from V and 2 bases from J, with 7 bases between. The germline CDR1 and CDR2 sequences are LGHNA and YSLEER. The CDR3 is CASSQGTNTDTQYF. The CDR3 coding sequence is TGCGCCAGCAGCCAAGGCACTAACACAGATACGCAGTATTTT.

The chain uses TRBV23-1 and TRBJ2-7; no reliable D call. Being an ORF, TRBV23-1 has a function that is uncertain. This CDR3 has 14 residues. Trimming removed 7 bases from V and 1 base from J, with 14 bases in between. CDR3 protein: CASTPFLSSYEQYF. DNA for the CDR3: TGCGCCAGCACGCCCTTTTTAAGTTCCTACGAGCAGTACTTC.

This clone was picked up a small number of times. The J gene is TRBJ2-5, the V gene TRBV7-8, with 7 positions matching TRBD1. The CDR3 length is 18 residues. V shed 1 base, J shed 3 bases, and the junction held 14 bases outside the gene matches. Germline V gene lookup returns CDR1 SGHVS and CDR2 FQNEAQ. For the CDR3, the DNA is TGTGCCAGCAGCTTAGGTCGTAGGGGGCGAGTCGAGGAAGAGACCCAGTACTTC. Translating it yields CASSLGRRGRVEEETQYF.

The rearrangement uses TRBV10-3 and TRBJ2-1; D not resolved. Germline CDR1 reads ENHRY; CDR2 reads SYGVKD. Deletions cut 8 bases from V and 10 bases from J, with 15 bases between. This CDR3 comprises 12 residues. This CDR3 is CAIGPYAREQFF. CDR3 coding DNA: TGTGCCATCGGCCCCTACGCGAGGGAGCAGTTCTTC.